The source of this T cell receptor (beta chain) is a study of blood T cell repertoires in COVID-19. At the level of the study: Both acute and convalescent COVID-19 samples were obtained from the United States, Italy and Spain. T cells, B-cell-depleted T cells, or PBMCs supplied cDNA or gDNA.

How the authors handled the data: Amplified reference gene primers provided the basis for estimating nucleated cell counts. This table comes from immunoSEQ multiplex PCR, and its TCRdb copy is limited to in-frame clones, with some not included. V and J calls and clone size are given by that table; D and trimming were obtained from the DNA. The sample records some 250,000 clones, 88% being singletons. Germline loops: CDR1 LGHDT, CDR2 YNNKEL (reference sequence). This CDR3 contains 17 residues. V lost 0 bases and J 4 bases, leaving 19 bases between the germline ends. Sequenced: peripheral blood. The chain links TRBV3-1 (or the pseudogene TRBV3-2) to TRBJ2-7; tentatively, D is TRBD2 (6 bases). The source of this sequence is a woman aged 30 to 39 with acute or convalescent COVID-19. CDR3 DNA: TGTGCCAGCAGCCAAGATGGACTATCCGGGTTCTCTTACGAGCAGTACTTC. Amino acids: CASSQDGLSGFSYEQYF.